The 23 T cell receptor beta chains below were found in one sample sequenced in a study of blood T cells in healthy people across ages. PCR was performed a second time for about 7 to 11 cycles using a sample-barcoded 5' primer and a J-beta primer mix. TCRdb analysed the 5' RACE reads with MiXCR anew, one entry per CDR3 protein. This table holds 1,800,000 or so distinct CDR3 sequences, about 39% found once. The sequenced material came from blood. The receptors stem from a human donor in good health.

The rearrangement uses TRBV20-1 and TRBJ2-7; TRBD1 aligns across 9 bases. The CDR3 contains 14 residues. Looked up from germline, CDR1 is DFQATT and CDR2 is SNEGSKA (reference sequence). V trimming: 6 bases; J trimming: 5 bases; junction bases outside the gene matches: 11. This CDR3 is CSALQDRGWNEQYF. The CDR3 DNA is TGCAGTGCCCTGCAGGACAGGGGATGGAACGAGCAGTACTTC.

This clonotype was found a few times. Here the CDR3 reads CASSRRPTSVDEQFF. The CDR3 DNA reads as TGTGCCAGCAGCCGTCGTCCGACTAGCGTCGATGAGCAGTTCTTC. This sequence joins TRBV6-5 and TRBJ2-1; TRBD2 matches 8 bases. The V gene's germline CDR1 is MNHEY and CDR2 SVGAGI. This CDR3 has 15 amino acids. V lost 6 bases to trimming and J lost 8 bases; unmatched junction nucleotides: 12.

This clonotype has a handful of counts. The chain employs TRBV9 and TRBJ1-2; D unclear. The V end lost 2 bases, the J end lost 8 bases, and 10 bases lay between the germline ends. In germline, CDR1 is SGDLS, CDR2 YYNGEE. The CDR3 sequence is 12 residues long. The DNA for the CDR3 is TGTGCCAGCAGCGTTTCATCCCGGGGCTACACCTTC. This encodes CASSVSSRGYTF.

V is TRBV6-2 or TRBV6-3 and J is TRBJ2-3; 10 positions agree with TRBD2. Trimming cost V 2 bases and J 6 bases; bases outside gene matches: 11. The CDR3 runs 17 residues. Germline V gene lookup returns CDR1 MNHEY and CDR2 SVGEGT. This chain's CDR3 is CASSYHLAGAPLDTQYF. CDR3 nucleotides: TGTGCCAGCAGTTACCATCTAGCGGGGGCGCCCCTGGATACGCAGTATTTT.

The chain links TRBV4-3 to TRBJ2-1; weak D call: TRBD1 (6 bases). Germline V lookup: CDR1 LGHNA, CDR2 YSLEER. The CDR3 is made up of 15 amino acids. V was shortened by 1 base and J by 4 bases, with 11 bases between the two germline ends. CDR3 residues: CASSQARTAYNEQFF. The CDR3 region has the DNA TGCGCCAGCAGCCAAGCCCGGACAGCGTACAATGAGCAGTTCTTC.

Notes on this clonotype: This may arise from a read error, as a much more abundant clone is one base away. The chain uses TRBV6-2 or TRBV6-3 and TRBJ2-5; the D gene is possibly TRBD2 (6 bases). This CDR3 region has 13 residues. V was shortened by 5 bases and J by 11 bases, with 18 bases between the two germline ends. Germline V gene sequence: CDR1 MNHEY, CDR2 SVGEGT. In nucleotides, the CDR3 is TGTGCCAGCAGTACAAGGTTAGCGGCTGAGCAGTACTTC. It codes for CASSTRLAAEQYF.

The rearrangement uses TRBV4-1 and TRBJ2-3, with 9 nucleotides matching TRBD1. The J segment lost 0 bases and the V segment lost 6 bases, leaving 10 bases of the junction unmatched. CDR1 and CDR2 from the germline V gene are MGHRA and YSYEKL. The CDR3 has 17 residues. CDR3 sequence (DNA): TGCGCCAGCAGACAGGGGGCCCTTTATACGAGCACAGATACGCAGTATTTT. This translates into CASRQGALYTSTDTQYF.

The rearrangement joins TRBV28 to TRBJ2-1; unclear D gene. Germline CDR1 MDHEN, CDR2 SYDVKM. The ends were cut back, 6 bases at V and 0 bases at J, with 15 bases in the middle. The CDR3 covers 16 residues. The CDR3 region is CASRQYGSSSYNEQFF. For the CDR3, the DNA is TGTGCCAGCAGACAATACGGCTCGAGCTCCTACAATGAGCAGTTCTTC.

The rearrangement links TRBV29-1 to TRBJ2-7; 7 bases map to TRBD1. V was clipped by 3 bases and J by 2 bases; unmatched bases: 7. Germline V gene data show CDR1 as SQVTM and CDR2 as ANQGSEA. The CDR3 length is 14 residues. The chain's CDR3 is CSVDLGTATYEQYF. CDR3 sequence (DNA): TGCAGCGTTGATCTTGGGACAGCCACCTACGAGCAGTACTTC.

The V gene is TRBV5-1, the J gene TRBJ2-3; 12 bases fit TRBD2. V was clipped by 1 base and J by 2 bases; unmatched bases: 8. Germline V lookup: CDR1 SGHRS, CDR2 YFSETQ. This CDR3 is 18 amino acids long. CDR3 coding DNA: TGCGCCAGCAGCTTGCGACTAGCGGGGGCCCTCATCACAGATACGCAGTATTTT. Translated, it gives CASSLRLAGALITDTQYF.

The rearrangement joins TRBV7-2 to TRBJ1-1; 12 positions match TRBD1. The length of the CDR3 is 15 residues. The germline V gene encodes CDR1 SGHTA and CDR2 FQGNSA. With 4 bases clipped from V and 5 bases from J, the junction kept 5 bases outside the gene matches. CDR3: CASSSGTGGATEAFF. Here the CDR3 DNA reads TGTGCCAGCAGCTCAGGGACAGGGGGCGCGACTGAAGCTTTCTTT.

The rearrangement uses TRBV7-9 and TRBJ1-4; 12 nucleotides line up with TRBD1. The length of the CDR3 is 17 residues. In germline, CDR1 is SEHNR, CDR2 FQNEAQ (reference sequence). With 5 bases clipped from V and 5 bases from J, the junction kept 9 bases outside the gene matches. The chain's CDR3 is CASSPGGQGAKNEKLFF. The DNA for the CDR3 is TGTGCCAGCAGCCCCGGGGGACAGGGGGCAAAAAATGAAAAACTGTTTTTT.

V usage is TRBV30 and J usage is TRBJ1-5; 9 bases match TRBD1. V dropped 5 bases and J dropped 4; count of bases not matched to a gene: 6. The CDR3 runs 14 residues. The germline gives CDR1 GTSNPN, CDR2 SVGIG (reference sequence). CDR3 in DNA: TGTGCCTGGCGACAGGGGGGGTCGAATCAGCCCCAGCATTTT. Amino acid sequence: CAWRQGGSNQPQHF.

This rearrangement joins TRBV7-8 to TRBJ1-1, with TRBD1 as a possible D gene (5 bases). The CDR3 runs 14 residues. Per the germline V gene, CDR1 is SGHVS and CDR2 is FQNEAQ. Trimming removed 2 bases from V and 6 bases from J, with 13 bases in between. The CDR3 DNA is TGTGCCAGCAGCTTAAGCAGGGTGATCGCTGAAGCTTTCTTT. Translating gives CASSLSRVIAEAFF.

This clonotype was found a few times. The chain employs TRBV15 and TRBJ1-2; possible D gene TRBD1, 5 bases. Per the germline V gene, CDR1 is LNHNV and CDR2 is YYDKDF (reference sequence). V was trimmed by 7 bases and J by 2 bases, leaving 17 bases between them. The CDR3 runs to 15 residues. CDR3 in amino acids: CATTRGPGRNYGYTF. CDR3 nucleotide sequence: TGTGCCACCACACGAGGACCGGGACGAAACTATGGCTACACCTTC.

The rearrangement uses TRBV3-1 and TRBJ2-5; the match to TRBD2 covers 10 bases. Germline loops: CDR1 LGHDT, CDR2 YNNKEL (reference sequence). V dropped 4 bases and J dropped 3; count of bases not matched to a gene: 5. The CDR3 runs to 15 residues. CDR3 in DNA: TGTGCCAGCAGCCCGTTAGCGGGGGGCAAAGAGACCCAGTACTTC. Its translation: CASSPLAGGKETQYF.

CDR3 sequence reads: CASSLSGGQGASEQFF. DNA for the CDR3: TGTGCCAGCAGCTTATCCGGGGGACAGGGGGCGAGTGAGCAGTTCTTC. The rearrangement links TRBV7-2 to TRBJ2-1, with 12 positions matching TRBD1. Looked up from germline, CDR1 is SGHTA and CDR2 is FQGNSA. V dropped 2 bases and J dropped 9; count of bases not matched to a gene: 8. This CDR3 comprises 16 residues.

V usage is TRBV25-1 and J usage is TRBJ2-7; 8 nucleotides align to TRBD1. With 5 bases clipped from V and 3 bases from J, the junction kept 6 bases outside the gene matches. Germline loops: CDR1 MGHDK, CDR2 SYGVNS. CDR3 length equals 14 residues. CDR3 loop: CASSFQGAYYEQYF. The CDR3 nucleotides are TGTGCCAGCAGTTTTCAGGGGGCTTACTACGAGCAGTACTTC.

This clonotype was seen more than once but under ten times. V usage is TRBV3-1 and J usage is TRBJ1-2, with TRBD1 matching 8 bases. The V segment lost 1 base and the J segment 4 bases; nucleotides outside the gene matches: 5. Germline CDR1 reads LGHDT; CDR2 reads YNNKEL (reference sequence). CDR3 length equals 15 residues. The CDR3: CASSQAQGASYGYTF. CDR3 nucleotide sequence: TGTGCCAGCAGCCAAGCGCAGGGGGCGTCCTATGGCTACACCTTC.

In its sample, this clonotype was seen once. J is TRBJ2-5 and V is TRBV12-3 or TRBV12-4, with D tentatively TRBD2 (5 bases). The CDR3 consists of 14 residues. The ends were cut back, 2 bases at V and 9 bases at J, with 16 bases in the middle. The CDR3 protein is CASSLTVAHGAQYF. The CDR3 coding sequence is TGTGCCAGCAGTTTAACTGTTGCCCACGGGGCCCAGTACTTC.

The gene calls are TRBV29-1 and TRBJ2-1; the match to TRBD2 covers 15 bases. CDR3 length: 15 residues. Germline V gene sequence: CDR1 SQVTM, CDR2 ANQGSEA. Trimming took 7 bases from V and 7 from J; bases not matched to a gene: 8. CDR3 protein: CSAGTSGGNRNEQFF. In DNA, the CDR3 is TGCAGCGCTGGGACTAGCGGGGGGAATCGGAATGAGCAGTTCTTC.

The chain joins TRBV15 to TRBJ2-2; D is unresolved. Germline-derived CDR1 and CDR2 are LNHNV and YYDKDF (reference sequence). The CDR3 totals 12 residues. V shed 8 bases and J shed 6 bases, with 10 bases lying between them. CDR3 sequence: CATQSFPGELFF. The DNA for the CDR3 is TGTGCCACCCAATCATTCCCCGGGGAGCTGTTTTTT.

In DNA, the CDR3 is TGCGCCAGCAGCCAAGTCCAGTGGGAGGCCCAGTACTTC. Its translation: CASSQVQWEAQYF. The V and J genes are TRBV4-1 and TRBJ2-5, with D possibly matching TRBD2 (6 bases). V lost 1 base to trimming and J lost 9 bases, with 12 bases between them. CDR3 length: 13 residues. Germline loops: CDR1 MGHRA, CDR2 YSYEKL.